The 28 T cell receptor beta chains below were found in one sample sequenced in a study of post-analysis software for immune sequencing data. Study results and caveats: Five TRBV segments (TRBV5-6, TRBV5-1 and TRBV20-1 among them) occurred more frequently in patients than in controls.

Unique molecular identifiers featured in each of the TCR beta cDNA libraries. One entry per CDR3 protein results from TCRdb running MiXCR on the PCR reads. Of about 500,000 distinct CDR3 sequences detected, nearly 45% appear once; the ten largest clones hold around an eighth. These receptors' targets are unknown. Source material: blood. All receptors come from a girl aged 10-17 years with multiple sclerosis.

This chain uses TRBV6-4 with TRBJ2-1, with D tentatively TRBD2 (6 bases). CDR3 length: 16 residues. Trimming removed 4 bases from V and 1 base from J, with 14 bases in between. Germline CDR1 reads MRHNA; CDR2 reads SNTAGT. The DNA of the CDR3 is TGTGCCAGCAGTGTGATGGCGGGACCATCCTACAATGAGCAGTTCTTC. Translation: CASSVMAGPSYNEQFF.

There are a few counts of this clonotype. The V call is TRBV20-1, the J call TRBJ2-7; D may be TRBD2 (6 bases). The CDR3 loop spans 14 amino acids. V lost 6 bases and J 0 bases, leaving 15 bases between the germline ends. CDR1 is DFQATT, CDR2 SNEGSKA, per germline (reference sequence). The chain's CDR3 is CSASWEVSSYEQYF. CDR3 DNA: TGCAGTGCCTCCTGGGAGGTAAGCTCCTACGAGCAGTACTTC.

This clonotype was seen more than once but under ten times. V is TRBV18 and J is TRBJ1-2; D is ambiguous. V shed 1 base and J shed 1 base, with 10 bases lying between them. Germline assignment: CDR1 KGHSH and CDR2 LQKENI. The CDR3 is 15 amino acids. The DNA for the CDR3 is TGTGCCAGCTCACCACAAAAGTTCATTAACTATGGCTACACCTTC. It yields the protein CASSPQKFINYGYTF.

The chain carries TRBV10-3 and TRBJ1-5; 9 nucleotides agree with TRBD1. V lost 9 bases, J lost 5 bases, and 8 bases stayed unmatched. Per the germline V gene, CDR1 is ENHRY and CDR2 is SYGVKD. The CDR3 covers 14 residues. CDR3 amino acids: CAIKGDRDYQPQHF. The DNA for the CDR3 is TGTGCCATAAAAGGGGACAGGGACTATCAGCCCCAGCATTTT.

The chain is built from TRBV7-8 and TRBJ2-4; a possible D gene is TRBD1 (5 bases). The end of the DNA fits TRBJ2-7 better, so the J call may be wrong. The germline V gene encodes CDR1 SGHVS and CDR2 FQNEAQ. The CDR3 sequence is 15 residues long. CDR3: CASSMRPGPQGEQYF. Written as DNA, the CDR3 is TGTGCCAGCAGCATGCGACCGGGCCCCCAGGGCGAGCAGTACTTC.

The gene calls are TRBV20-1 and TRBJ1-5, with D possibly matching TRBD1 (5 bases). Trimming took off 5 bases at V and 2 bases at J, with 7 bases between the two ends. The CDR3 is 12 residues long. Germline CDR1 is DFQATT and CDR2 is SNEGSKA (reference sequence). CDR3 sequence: CSAWDRNQPQHF. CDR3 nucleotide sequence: TGCAGTGCTTGGGACCGCAATCAGCCCCAGCATTTT.

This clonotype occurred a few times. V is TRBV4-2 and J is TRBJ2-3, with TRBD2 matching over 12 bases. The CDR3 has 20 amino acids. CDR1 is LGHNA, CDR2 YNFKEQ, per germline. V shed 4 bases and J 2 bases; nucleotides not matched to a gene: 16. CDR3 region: CASSLRGGTSGLDLTDTQYF. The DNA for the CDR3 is TGTGCCAGCAGCCTACGTGGAGGGACTAGCGGGTTGGACCTCACAGATACGCAGTATTTT.

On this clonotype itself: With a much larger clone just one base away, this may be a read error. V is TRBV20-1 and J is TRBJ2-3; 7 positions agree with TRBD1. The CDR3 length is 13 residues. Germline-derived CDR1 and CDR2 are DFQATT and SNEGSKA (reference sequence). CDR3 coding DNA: TGCAGTGGAGGGGGCTCTAGCACAGATATGCAGTATTTT. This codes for CSGGGSSTDMQYF.

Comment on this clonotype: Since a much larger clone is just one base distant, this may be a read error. CDR3 DNA sequence: TGTGCCAGCAGAGGTGACAGGCAAGAGACCCAGTACTTC. This encodes CASRGDRQETQYF. The chain joins TRBV6-1 to TRBJ2-5, with a tentative D call TRBD1 (6 bases). The CDR3 covers 13 residues. The germline CDR1 and CDR2 sequences are MNHNS and SASEGT. The V gene lost 6 bases and the J gene lost 2 bases, with 10 bases spanning the gap.

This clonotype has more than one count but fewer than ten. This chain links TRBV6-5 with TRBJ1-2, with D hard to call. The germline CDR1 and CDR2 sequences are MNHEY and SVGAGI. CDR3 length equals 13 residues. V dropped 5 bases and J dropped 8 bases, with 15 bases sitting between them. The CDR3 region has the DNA TGTGCCAGCAGTGGTAGAAGGGAAGCGGGCTACACCTTC. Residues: CASSGRREAGYTF.

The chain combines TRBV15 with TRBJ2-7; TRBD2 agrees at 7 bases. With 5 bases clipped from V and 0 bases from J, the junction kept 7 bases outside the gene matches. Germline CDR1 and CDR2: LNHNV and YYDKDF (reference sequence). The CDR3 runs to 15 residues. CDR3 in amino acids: CATSPEREASYEQYF. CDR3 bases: TGTGCCACCAGCCCCGAACGGGAGGCCTCCTACGAGCAGTACTTC.

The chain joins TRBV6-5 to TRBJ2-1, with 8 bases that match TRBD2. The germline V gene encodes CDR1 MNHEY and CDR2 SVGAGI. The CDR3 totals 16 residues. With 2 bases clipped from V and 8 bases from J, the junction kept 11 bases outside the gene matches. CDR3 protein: CASSYEGGAGADEQFF. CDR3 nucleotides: TGTGCCAGCAGTTACGAGGGTGGAGCGGGAGCCGATGAGCAGTTCTTC.

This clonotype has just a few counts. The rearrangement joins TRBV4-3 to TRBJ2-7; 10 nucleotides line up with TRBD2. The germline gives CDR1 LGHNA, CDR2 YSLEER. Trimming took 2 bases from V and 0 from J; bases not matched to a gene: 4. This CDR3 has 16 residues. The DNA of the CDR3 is TGCGCCAGCAGCCAACGGGGACTAGCGCACTCCTACGAGCAGTACTTC. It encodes CASSQRGLAHSYEQYF.

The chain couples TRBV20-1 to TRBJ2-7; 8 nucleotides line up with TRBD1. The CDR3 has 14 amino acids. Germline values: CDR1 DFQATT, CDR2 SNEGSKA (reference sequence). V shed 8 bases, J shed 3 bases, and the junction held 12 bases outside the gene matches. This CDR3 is CSPKPGTGRYEQYF. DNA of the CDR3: TGCAGTCCAAAACCCGGGACAGGACGCTACGAGCAGTACTTC.

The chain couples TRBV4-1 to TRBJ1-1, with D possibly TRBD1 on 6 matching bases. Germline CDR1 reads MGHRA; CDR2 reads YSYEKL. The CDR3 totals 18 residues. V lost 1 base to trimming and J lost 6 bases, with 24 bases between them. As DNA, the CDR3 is TGCGCCAGCAGCCAAGGGGGATCCTCAGGGGTAAGGAGCGCTGAAGCTTTCTTT. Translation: CASSQGGSSGVRSAEAFF.

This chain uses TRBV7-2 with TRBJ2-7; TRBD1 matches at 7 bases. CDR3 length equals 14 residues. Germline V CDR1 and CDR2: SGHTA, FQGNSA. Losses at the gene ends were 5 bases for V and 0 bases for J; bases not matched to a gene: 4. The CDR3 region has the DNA TGTGCCAGCAGCCATAGACAGGGCTCCTACGAGCAGTACTTC. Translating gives CASSHRQGSYEQYF.

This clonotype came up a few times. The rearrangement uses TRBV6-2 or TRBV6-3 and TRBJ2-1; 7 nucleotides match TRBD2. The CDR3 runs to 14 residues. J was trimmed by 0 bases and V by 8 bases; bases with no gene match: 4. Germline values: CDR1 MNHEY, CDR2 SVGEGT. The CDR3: CASGRELSYNEQFF. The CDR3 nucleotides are TGTGCCAGCGGGCGGGAGCTCTCCTACAATGAGCAGTTCTTC.

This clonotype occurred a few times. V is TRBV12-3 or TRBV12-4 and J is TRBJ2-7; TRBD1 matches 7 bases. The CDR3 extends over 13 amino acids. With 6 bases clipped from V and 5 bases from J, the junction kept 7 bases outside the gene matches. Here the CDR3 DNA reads TGTGCCAGCAGCAAATTCCAGGGGGACGAGCAGTACTTC. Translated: CASSKFQGDEQYF.

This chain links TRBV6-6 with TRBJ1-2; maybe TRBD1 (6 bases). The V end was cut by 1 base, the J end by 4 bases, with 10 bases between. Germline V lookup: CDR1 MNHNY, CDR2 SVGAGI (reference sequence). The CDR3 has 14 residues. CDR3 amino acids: CASSYYRGPYGYTF. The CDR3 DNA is TGTGCCAGCAGTTACTATCGGGGGCCCTATGGCTACACCTTC.

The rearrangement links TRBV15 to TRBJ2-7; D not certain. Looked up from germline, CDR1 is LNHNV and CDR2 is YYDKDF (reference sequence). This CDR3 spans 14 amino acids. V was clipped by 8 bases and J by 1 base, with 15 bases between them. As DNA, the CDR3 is TGTGCCACCGGCTTGAGGTCATTTTCCTACGAGCAGTACTTC. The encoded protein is CATGLRSFSYEQYF.

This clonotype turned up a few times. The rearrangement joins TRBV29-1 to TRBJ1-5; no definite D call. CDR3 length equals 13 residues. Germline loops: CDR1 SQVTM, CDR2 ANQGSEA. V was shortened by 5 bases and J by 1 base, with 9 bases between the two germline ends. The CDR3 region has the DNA TGCAGCGTTACCACAGAGAGCAATCAGCCCCAGCATTTT. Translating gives CSVTTESNQPQHF.

The CDR3 DNA sequence: TGTGCCACCAGTGGACTAGCGGCCTACAATGAGCAGTACTTC. This encodes CATSGLAAYNEQYF. The V call is TRBV24-1, the J call TRBJ2-1, with 9 positions matching TRBD2. Near its end, the DNA agrees better with TRBJ2-7, so the J call may be wrong. CDR3 size: 14 residues. The germline CDR1 and CDR2 sequences are KGHDR and SFDVKD.

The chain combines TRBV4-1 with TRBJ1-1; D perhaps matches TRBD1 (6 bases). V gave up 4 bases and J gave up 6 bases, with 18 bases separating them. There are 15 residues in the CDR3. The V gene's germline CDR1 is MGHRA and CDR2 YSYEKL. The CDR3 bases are TGCGCCAGCAGCCTCCCAGGCCAGGGGAGGGCTGAAGCTTTCTTT. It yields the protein CASSLPGQGRAEAFF.

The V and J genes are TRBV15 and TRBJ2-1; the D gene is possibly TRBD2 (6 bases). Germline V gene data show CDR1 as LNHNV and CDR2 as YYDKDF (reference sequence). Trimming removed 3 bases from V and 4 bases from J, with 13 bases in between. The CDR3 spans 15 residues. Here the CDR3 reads CATSRDGDSYNEQFF. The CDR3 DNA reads TGTGCCACCAGCAGGGACGGGGACTCTTACAATGAGCAGTTCTTC.

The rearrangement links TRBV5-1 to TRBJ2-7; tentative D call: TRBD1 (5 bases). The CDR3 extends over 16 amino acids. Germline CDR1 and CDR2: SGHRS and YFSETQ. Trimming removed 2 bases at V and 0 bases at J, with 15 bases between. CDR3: CASSLTLSDSSYEQYF. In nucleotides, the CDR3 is TGCGCCAGCAGCTTAACTCTGAGCGACAGCTCCTACGAGCAGTACTTC.

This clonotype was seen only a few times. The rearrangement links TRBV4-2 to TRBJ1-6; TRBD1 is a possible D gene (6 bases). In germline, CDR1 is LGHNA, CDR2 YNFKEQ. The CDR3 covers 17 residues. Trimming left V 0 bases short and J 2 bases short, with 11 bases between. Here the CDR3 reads CASSQEEGGPYNSPLHF. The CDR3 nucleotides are TGTGCCAGCAGCCAAGAGGAGGGGGGGCCCTATAATTCACCCCTCCACTTT.

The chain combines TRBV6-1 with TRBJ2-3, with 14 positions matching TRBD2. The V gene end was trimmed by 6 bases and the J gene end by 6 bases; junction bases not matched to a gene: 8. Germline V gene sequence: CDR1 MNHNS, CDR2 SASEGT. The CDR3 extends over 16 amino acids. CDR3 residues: CASRDGLAGGWDTQYF. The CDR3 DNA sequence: TGTGCCAGCAGGGACGGACTAGCGGGAGGTTGGGATACGCAGTATTTT.

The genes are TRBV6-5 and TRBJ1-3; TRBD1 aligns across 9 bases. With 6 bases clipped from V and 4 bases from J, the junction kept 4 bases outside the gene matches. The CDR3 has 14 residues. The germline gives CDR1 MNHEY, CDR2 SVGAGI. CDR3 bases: TGTGCCAGCAGCCCAGGACAGGGGGGAAACACCATATATTTT. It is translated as CASSPGQGGNTIYF.